These 32 T cell receptor beta chains were sequenced from one sample in a study of blood T cells in healthy people across ages. Using a J-beta primer mix together with a sample-barcoded 5' primer, a second PCR was run for roughly 6 to 12 cycles. TCRdb itself ran the 5' RACE reads through MiXCR, one entry per CDR3 protein. This table has roughly 1.9 million distinct CDR3 sequences, about two fifths appearing once. What was sequenced was blood. These TCRs come from a human donor in good health.

The V call is TRBV9, the J call TRBJ1-1, with D tentatively TRBD1 (6 bases). V lost 4 bases, J lost 4 bases, and 14 bases lay in between. CDR3 length equals 14 residues. Germline values: CDR1 SGDLS, CDR2 YYNGEE. The CDR3 nucleotides are TGTGCCAGCAGCTCCCGGGACATATTCACTGAAGCTTTCTTT. As protein: CASSSRDIFTEAFF.

A word on this clonotype: An end of the junction does not agree with germline; a read error may underlie this. This rearrangement joins TRBV28 to TRBJ2-7; tentatively, D is TRBD1 (6 bases). The germline gives CDR1 MDHEN, CDR2 SYDVKM. The CDR3 loop spans 14 amino acids. The CDR3 nucleotides read TGTGTCAGCCTAGAGATGGACAGTCCATACGAGCAGTACTTC. Translated, it gives CVSLEMDSPYEQYF. Using reference TRBV28 and TRBJ2-7 for the parts outside the CDR3, the full variable domain is DVKVTQSSRYLVKRTGEKVFLECVQDMDHENMFWYRQDPGLGLRLIYFSYDVKMKEKGDIPEGYSVSREKKERFSLILESASTNQTSMYLCVSLEMDSPYEQYFGPGTRLTVT.

The V gene is TRBV2, the J gene TRBJ1-4; D call uncertain. The CDR3 is 16 amino acids. Deletions cut 6 bases from V and 0 bases from J, with 14 bases between. Looked up from germline, CDR1 is SNHLY and CDR2 is FYNNEI. CDR3 coding DNA: TGTGCCAGCAGAACCCCCGGGTTAGCAACTAATGAAAAACTGTTTTTT. This sequence encodes CASRTPGLATNEKLFF.

V is TRBV29-1 and J is TRBJ1-2; D possibly corresponds to TRBD1 (6 bases). CDR1 SQVTM and CDR2 ANQGSEA come from the germline V gene. V was trimmed by 0 bases and J by 4 bases, leaving 12 bases between them. There are 14 residues in the CDR3. The CDR3 is CSVEERQALYGYTF. The CDR3 DNA follows: TGCAGCGTTGAAGAAAGACAGGCGCTCTATGGCTACACCTTC.

The rearrangement joins TRBV12-3 or TRBV12-4 to TRBJ2-3, with TRBD2 identical over 8 bases. This CDR3 spans 15 amino acids. J was trimmed by 6 bases and V by 5 bases; bases with no gene match: 10. The CDR3 protein is CASSELAENTDTQYF. Written as DNA, the CDR3 is TGTGCCAGCAGTGAACTAGCGGAAAACACGGATACGCAGTATTTT.

This chain joins TRBV4-3 and TRBJ1-3; D is unresolved. This CDR3 has 18 residues. In germline, CDR1 is LGHNA, CDR2 YSLEER. Deletions cut 0 bases from V and 2 bases from J, with 17 bases between. The CDR3 is CASSQEHLIWRTGNTIYF. DNA for the CDR3: TGCGCCAGCAGCCAAGAGCACCTAATCTGGAGAACTGGAAACACCATATATTTT.

This clonotype was recorded a few times. Germline and junction disagree at one end, which may indicate a read error. The rearrangement links TRBV7-7 to TRBJ2-2, with D unresolved. This CDR3 spans 13 amino acids. Looked up from germline, CDR1 is SSHAT and CDR2 is FNYEAQ (reference sequence). The CDR3 bases are TGTGCTAGCAGCACACGGGACACCGGGGAGCTGTTTTTT. Protein product: CASSTRDTGELFF.

This clonotype was counted a few times. V gene TRBV29-1 combines with J gene TRBJ1-2; 7 bases fit TRBD1. There are 14 residues in the CDR3. In germline, CDR1 is SQVTM, CDR2 ANQGSEA. Trimming removed 5 bases from V and 2 bases from J; junction bases left unmatched: 8. CDR3 in amino acids: CSVLTGTENYGYTF. The CDR3 DNA reads TGCAGCGTTCTTACCGGGACAGAGAACTATGGCTACACCTTC.

The chain employs TRBV20-1 and TRBJ2-5, with D perhaps matching TRBD2 (7 bases). The CDR3 runs 14 residues. V lost 6 bases to trimming and J lost 5 bases, with 19 bases between them. Germline CDR1 and CDR2: DFQATT and SNEGSKA (reference sequence). The CDR3 protein is CSAKRTGRAETQYF. CDR3 bases: TGCAGTGCAAAAAGAACAGGGAGGGCGGAGACCCAGTACTTC.

To note about this clonotype: The junction shows a germline mismatch at one end, possibly a read error. V and J are TRBV5-1 and TRBJ1-4; a possible D gene is TRBD1 (5 bases). Germline V CDR1 and CDR2: SGHRS, YFSETQ. The CDR3 is 15 amino acids. As DNA, the CDR3 is TGCGCCAGCAGGCCCCGCGGGGCAGGCGAAGAAAAACGGTTTTTT. It translates to CASRPRGAGEEKRFF.

This clonotype has just a few counts. The chain joins TRBV5-1 to TRBJ1-1; D gene unclear. Looked up from germline, CDR1 is SGHRS and CDR2 is YFSETQ. The CDR3 is 12 residues long. The ends were cut back, 4 bases at V and 8 bases at J, with 12 bases in the middle. The CDR3 spells CASSQIGAEAFF. The DNA of the CDR3 is TGCGCCAGCAGCCAGATCGGAGCGGAAGCTTTCTTT.

This clonotype was found a few times. The chain carries TRBV20-1 and TRBJ1-2, with D uncertain. CDR1 DFQATT and CDR2 SNEGSKA come from the germline V gene (reference sequence). This CDR3 region has 12 residues. Trimming shortened V by 3 bases and J by 0 bases, and 5 bases separated the two germline ends. CDR3 protein: CSASKANYGYTF. Written as DNA, the CDR3 is TGCAGTGCTAGTAAAGCTAACTATGGCTACACCTTC.

The V and J genes are TRBV27 and TRBJ2-5, with TRBD2 matching over 13 bases. J was trimmed by 11 bases and V by 5 bases; bases with no gene match: 11. Germline V lookup: CDR1 MNHEY, CDR2 SMNVEV (reference sequence). The CDR3 sequence is 15 residues long. DNA for the CDR3: TGTGCCAGCAGTCCCACTAGCGGGGGGGACAATGAGCAGTACTTC. This encodes CASSPTSGGDNEQYF.

This chain links TRBV6-2 or TRBV6-3 with TRBJ1-5, with D possibly TRBD1 on 5 matching bases. With 8 bases removed from V and 5 bases from J, the gap between germline ends came to 16 bases. CDR3 length: 14 amino acids. Germline V gene lookup returns CDR1 MNHEY and CDR2 SVGEGT. The CDR3 loop reads CASGGFGTYQPQHF. In DNA form, the CDR3 reads TGTGCCAGCGGAGGGTTTGGGACCTATCAGCCCCAGCATTTT.

V gene TRBV27 combines with J gene TRBJ1-5; D is unresolved. Germline V gives CDR1 MNHEY, CDR2 SMNVEV (reference sequence). The CDR3 has 14 amino acids. The V gene lost 4 bases and the J gene lost 7 bases, with 14 bases spanning the gap. The DNA of the CDR3 is TGTGCCAGCAGTTCGAGGGAGGGATTCCAGCCCCAGCATTTT. This gives the protein CASSSREGFQPQHF.

The rearrangement uses TRBV29-1 and TRBJ2-2; possible D gene TRBD1, 6 bases. Germline V CDR1 and CDR2: SQVTM, ANQGSEA. Trimming pared 1 base from V and 0 bases from J, leaving 9 bases between. This CDR3 is built from 15 residues. CDR3 residues: CSVEGEGANTGELFF. Written as DNA, the CDR3 is TGCAGCGTTGAAGGAGAGGGGGCGAACACCGGGGAGCTGTTTTTT.

The chain uses TRBV20-1 and TRBJ2-3; 8 nucleotides align to TRBD1. The CDR3 loop spans 21 amino acids. With V trimmed by 0 bases and J by 4 bases, 24 bases remained unmatched. Germline CDR1 and CDR2: DFQATT and SNEGSKA (reference sequence). CDR3 loop: CSARDPRGATGGTGTPDTQYF. The CDR3, as DNA: TGCAGTGCTAGAGACCCTCGGGGTGCCACAGGGGGAACTGGCACACCAGATACGCAGTATTTT.

As concerns this clonotype: At one end, the junction sequence differs from germline, possibly due to a read error. The chain links TRBV7-2 to TRBJ1-5; possibly TRBD1 for D (6 bases). Looked up from germline, CDR1 is SGHTA and CDR2 is FQGNSA. CDR3 length: 13 amino acids. Here the CDR3 DNA reads TGTGCCAGCAGCCCTTGGGGGGCTCAGCCCCGGCATTTT. This encodes CASSPWGAQPRHF.

There are many counts of this clonotype. J is TRBJ2-5 and V is TRBV7-2; D unclear. Deletions cut 1 base from V and 5 bases from J, with 5 bases between. There are 12 residues in the CDR3. Per the germline V gene, CDR1 is SGHTA and CDR2 is FQGNSA. CDR3 in DNA: TGTGCCAGCAGCTTAGTTCCGGAGACCCAGTACTTC. Its protein is CASSLVPETQYF.

The chain uses TRBV5-1 and TRBJ2-3; 8 bases align to TRBD2. J gave up 2 bases and V 3 bases, and 5 bases lay outside the gene matches. Germline V gives CDR1 SGHRS, CDR2 YFSETQ. CDR3 length equals 15 residues. The CDR3 reads CASSSTSVDTDTQYF. CDR3 DNA: TGCGCCAGCAGCTCGACTAGCGTGGACACAGATACGCAGTATTTT.

The table lists this clonotype with a few counts. The rearrangement joins TRBV20-1 to TRBJ2-7; no clear D gene. The germline V gene has CDR1 DFQATT and CDR2 SNEGSKA (reference sequence). The CDR3 is 12 amino acids. The V and J ends lost 0 bases and 6 bases respectively, with 9 bases between them. The CDR3 DNA reads as TGCAGTGCTAGAGATCAGGTAGCCGAGCAGTACTTC. Translating gives CSARDQVAEQYF.

The J gene is TRBJ1-2, the V gene TRBV20-1; 8 bases are shared with TRBD1. The CDR3 extends over 12 amino acids. Germline V gene lookup returns CDR1 DFQATT and CDR2 SNEGSKA (reference sequence). After removal of 5 bases from V and 7 bases from J, the junction contained 6 bases not matched to a gene. This chain's CDR3 is CSAPDRGGGYTF. The CDR3 nucleotides read TGCAGTGCTCCCGACAGGGGAGGTGGCTACACCTTC.

The rearrangement uses TRBV10-3 and TRBJ2-7; 7 positions agree with TRBD1. This CDR3 is built from 14 residues. Trimming removed 6 bases from V and 3 bases from J; junction bases left unmatched: 8. Germline CDR1 ENHRY, CDR2 SYGVKD. DNA for the CDR3: TGTGCCATCAGGCCCCCAGGGGGTGGCTACGAGCAGTACTTC. Protein: CAIRPPGGGYEQYF.

The chain employs TRBV10-3 and TRBJ1-1, with 8 positions matching TRBD1. The V gene end was trimmed by 6 bases and the J gene end by 0 bases; junction bases not matched to a gene: 9. CDR3 length equals 16 residues. Germline V gene sequence: CDR1 ENHRY, CDR2 SYGVKD. The CDR3 reads CAIRDRDRSMNTEAFF. The CDR3 DNA is TGTGCCATCAGGGACCGGGACAGGTCCATGAACACTGAAGCTTTCTTT.

The rearrangement links TRBV28 to TRBJ1-1; 9 bases agree with TRBD1. Germline V gene lookup returns CDR1 MDHEN and CDR2 SYDVKM. This CDR3 has 15 residues. V gave up 2 bases and J gave up 5 bases; unmatched junction bases: 6. The CDR3: CASSLEEDRGTEAFF. The CDR3 DNA follows: TGTGCCAGCAGTTTAGAAGAGGACAGGGGAACTGAAGCTTTCTTT.

V usage is TRBV10-3 and J usage is TRBJ1-4; D not certain. The CDR3 runs 12 residues. V was cut by 2 bases and J by 8 bases, with 6 bases left in between. CDR1 and CDR2 from the germline V gene are ENHRY and SYGVKD. CDR3 protein: CAISEGGEKLFF. CDR3 sequence (DNA): TGTGCCATCAGTGAGGGTGGGGAAAAACTGTTTTTT.

For the CDR3, the DNA is TGTGCCAGCACCGAACAGGGGGGTGGCTATGGCTACACCTTC. Its protein is CASTEQGGGYGYTF. The rearrangement joins TRBV12-3 or TRBV12-4 to TRBJ1-2; 8 bases are shared with TRBD1. V dropped 7 bases and J dropped 4; count of bases not matched to a gene: 8. This CDR3 region has 14 residues.

The rearrangement joins TRBV15 to TRBJ1-2, with D unresolved. V gave up 3 bases and J gave up 2 bases, with 10 bases separating them. CDR1 is LNHNV, CDR2 YYDKDF, per germline (reference sequence). The CDR3 runs to 14 residues. The CDR3 DNA reads TGTGCCACCAGCAGGGTCCACACAAACTATGGCTACACCTTC. It translates to CATSRVHTNYGYTF.

The V gene is TRBV4-3, the J gene TRBJ1-4, with D hard to call. The length of the CDR3 is 14 residues. Germline V CDR1 and CDR2: LGHNA, YSLEER. V lost 0 bases, J lost 7 bases, and 9 bases lay in between. CDR3 nucleotides: TGCGCCAGCAGCCAAGATCTAACAATTGAAAAACTGTTTTTT. This codes for CASSQDLTIEKLFF.

This clonotype was detected many times. The V call is TRBV20-1, the J call TRBJ2-3, with 12 positions matching TRBD2. J lost 2 bases, V lost 1 base, and 4 bases had no gene match. This CDR3 region has 16 residues. Germline V gene sequence: CDR1 DFQATT, CDR2 SNEGSKA (reference sequence). The CDR3 sequence: CSARVSSGGATDTQYF. The CDR3 DNA reads TGCAGTGCTAGAGTCTCTAGCGGGGGGGCCACAGATACGCAGTATTTT.

This chain links TRBV20-1 with TRBJ2-1, with 7 bases lining up with TRBD2. Germline V gene sequence: CDR1 DFQATT, CDR2 SNEGSKA (reference sequence). Germline trimming cut 1 base from V and 5 bases from J; bases unmatched to any gene: 8. CDR3 length: 15 amino acids. The CDR3 loop is CSARAPQAGDNEQFF. CDR3 bases: TGCAGTGCTAGAGCCCCGCAGGCGGGGGACAATGAGCAGTTCTTC.

This rearrangement joins TRBV6-6 to TRBJ1-2; TRBD1 agrees at 8 bases. The CDR3 is 15 amino acids. The germline CDR1 and CDR2 sequences are MNHNY and SVGAGI (reference sequence). V shed 2 bases, J shed 2 bases, and the junction held 4 bases outside the gene matches. CDR3 residues: CASSYTDRANYGYTF. The DNA of the CDR3 is TGTGCCAGCAGTTACACGGACAGGGCCAACTATGGCTACACCTTC.